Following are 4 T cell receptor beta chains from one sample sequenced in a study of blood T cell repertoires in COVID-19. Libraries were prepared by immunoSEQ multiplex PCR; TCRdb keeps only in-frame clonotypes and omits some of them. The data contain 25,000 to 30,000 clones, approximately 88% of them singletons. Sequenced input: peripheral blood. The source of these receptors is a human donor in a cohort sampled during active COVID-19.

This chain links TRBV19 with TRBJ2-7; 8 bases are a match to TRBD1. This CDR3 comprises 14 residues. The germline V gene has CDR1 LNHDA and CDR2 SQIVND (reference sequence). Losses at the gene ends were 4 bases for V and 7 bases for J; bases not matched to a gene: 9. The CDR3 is CASSTGQEVGEQYF. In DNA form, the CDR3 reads TGTGCCAGTAGTACGGGACAGGAGGTGGGAGAGCAGTACTTC.

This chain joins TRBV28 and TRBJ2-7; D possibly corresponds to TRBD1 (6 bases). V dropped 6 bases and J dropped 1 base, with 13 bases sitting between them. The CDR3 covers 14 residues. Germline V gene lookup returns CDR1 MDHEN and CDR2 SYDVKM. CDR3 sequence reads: CASSVPGVSYEQYF. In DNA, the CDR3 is TGTGCCAGCAGCGTCCCAGGGGTGTCCTACGAGCAGTACTTC.

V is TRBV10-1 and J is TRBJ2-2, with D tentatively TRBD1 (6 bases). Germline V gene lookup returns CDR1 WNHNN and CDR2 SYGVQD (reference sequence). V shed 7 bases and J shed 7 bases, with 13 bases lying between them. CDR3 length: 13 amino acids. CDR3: CASKAGAGGELFF. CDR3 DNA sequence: TGCGCCAGCAAGGCAGGGGCGGGCGGGGAGCTGTTTTTT.

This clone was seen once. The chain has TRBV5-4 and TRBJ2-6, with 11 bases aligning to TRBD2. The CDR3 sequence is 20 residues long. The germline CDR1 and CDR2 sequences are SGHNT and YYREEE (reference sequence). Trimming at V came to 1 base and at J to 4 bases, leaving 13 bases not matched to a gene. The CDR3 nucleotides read TGTGCCAGCAGCTTGCCCATAGCGGGAGGGTATCCCATCGGGGCCAACGTCCTGACTTTC. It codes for CASSLPIAGGYPIGANVLTF.